A single sample gave rise to the 31 T cell receptor beta chains below, sequenced in a study of blood T cell repertoires in COVID-19. Here immunoSEQ multiplex PCR was the method, and the copy in TCRdb shows in-frame clones only, minus some. This sample has just over 300,000 clones; 80% to 90% occur once, and the top ten carry just under 9%. Sequencing was done on a sample of PBMCs or T cells enriched from blood (not recorded which). Receptor source: a woman aged 18-35 years who had recovered from COVID-19.

This chain joins TRBV30 and TRBJ2-7, with D tentatively TRBD2 (5 bases). The CDR3 extends over 11 amino acids. Germline V gene lookup returns CDR1 GTSNPN and CDR2 SVGIG (reference sequence). V lost 3 bases and J 6 bases, leaving 9 bases between the germline ends. The CDR3 region has the DNA TGTGCCTGGAGCGCGGGCGGCGAGCAGTACTTC. It translates to CAWSAGGEQYF.

This sequence joins TRBV23-1 and TRBJ2-2; 10 bases are a match to TRBD2. TRBV23-1 is marked as an open reading frame, function uncertain. V was pared by 0 bases and J by 6 bases, with 19 bases of the junction left unmatched. The CDR3 is 21 amino acids. CDR3 sequence reads: CASSQSRIGPRLAGASGELFF. The DNA of the CDR3 is TGCGCCAGCAGTCAATCTAGAATTGGACCGCGCCTAGCGGGAGCATCCGGGGAGCTGTTTTTT.

The V and J genes are TRBV28 and TRBJ2-7, with D tentatively TRBD1 (6 bases). Germline V gives CDR1 MDHEN, CDR2 SYDVKM. V dropped 3 bases and J dropped 3 bases, with 15 bases sitting between them. The length of the CDR3 is 15 residues. The CDR3 is CASSLAPGQYYEQYF. The CDR3 nucleotides are TGTGCCAGCAGTTTGGCCCCCGGACAGTACTACGAGCAGTACTTC.

V is TRBV19 and J is TRBJ2-7; 9 bases map to TRBD1. Germline assignment: CDR1 LNHDA and CDR2 SQIVND (reference sequence). CDR3 size: 14 residues. The J segment lost 4 bases and the V segment lost 5 bases, leaving 6 bases of the junction unmatched. The CDR3 DNA reads as TGTGCCAGTAGTCGAGGACAGGGGACATACGAGCAGTACTTC. Its translation is CASSRGQGTYEQYF. The full variable domain, rest sourced from reference TRBV19 and TRBJ2-7, is DGGITQSPKYLFRKEGQNVTLSCEQNLNHDAMYWYRQDPGQGLRLIYYSQIVNDFQKGDIAEGYSVSREKKESFPLTVTSAQKNPTAFYLCASSRGQGTYEQYFGPGTRLTVT.

This chain uses TRBV4-2 with TRBJ1-1; 9 bases line up with TRBD1. J lost 1 base, V lost 1 base, and 7 bases had no gene match. This CDR3 is 17 amino acids long. Germline lookup yields CDR1 LGHNA and CDR2 YNFKEQ. The DNA of the CDR3 is TGTGCCAGCAGCCAAGGGTCGGTGGGACAGGGGAACACTGAAGCTTTCTTT. This encodes CASSQGSVGQGNTEAFF.

The V call is TRBV9, the J call TRBJ2-1; possible D gene TRBD2, 6 bases. CDR3 length equals 16 residues. Per germline, CDR1 SGDLS and CDR2 YYNGEE. Trimming removed 0 bases at V and 2 bases at J, with 12 bases between. The DNA for the CDR3 is TGTGCCAGCAGCGTAGGGAGGGCAACCACCTACAATGAGCAGTTCTTC. Translation: CASSVGRATTYNEQFF. The variable domain in full, completed from reference TRBV9 and TRBJ2-1, reads DSGVTQTPKHLITATGQRVTLRCSPRSGDLSVYWYQQSLDQGLQFLIQYYNGEERAKGNILERFSAQQFPDLHSELNLSSLELGDSALYFCASSVGRATTYNEQFFGPGTRLTVL.

The chain recombines TRBV18 with TRBJ2-6, with a tentative D call TRBD2 (5 bases). CDR3 size: 16 residues. The V and J ends lost 2 bases and 0 bases respectively, with 8 bases between them. The germline V gene has CDR1 KGHSH and CDR2 LQKENI. CDR3 protein: CASSPSRGSGANVLTF. As DNA, the CDR3 is TGTGCCAGCTCACCAAGCCGGGGCTCTGGGGCCAACGTCCTGACTTTC.

This chain uses TRBV6-5 with TRBJ2-7, with D tentatively TRBD1 (7 bases). Trimming removed 5 bases from V and 4 bases from J, with 18 bases in between. The germline CDR1 and CDR2 sequences are MNHEY and SVGAGI. This CDR3 has 15 residues. CDR3 protein: CASSRLGTASYEQYF. The CDR3 DNA follows: TGTGCCAGCAGTCGACTAGGGACAGCTTCTTACGAGCAGTACTTC.

The chain has TRBV6-5 and TRBJ2-1; 8 nucleotides align to TRBD2. This CDR3 contains 16 residues. Germline-derived CDR1 and CDR2 are MNHEY and SVGAGI. The V gene end was trimmed by 2 bases and the J gene end by 2 bases; junction bases not matched to a gene: 5. The CDR3 region is CASSYPPGLAYNEQFF. The CDR3 DNA follows: TGTGCCAGCAGTTACCCCCCGGGACTAGCCTACAATGAGCAGTTCTTC.

The CDR3 spells CASSDRDRELNSPLHF. In DNA, the CDR3 is TGTGCCAGCAGCGACCGGGACAGAGAGCTTAATTCACCCCTCCACTTT. The rearrangement uses TRBV7-8 and TRBJ1-6, with 7 positions matching TRBD1. The CDR3 consists of 16 residues. Germline V lookup: CDR1 SGHVS, CDR2 FQNEAQ. With 5 bases clipped from V and 6 bases from J, the junction kept 10 bases outside the gene matches.

This clone was detected a few times. J is TRBJ2-7 and V is TRBV7-9; 8 bases fit TRBD1. The V gene end was trimmed by 3 bases and the J gene end by 0 bases; junction bases not matched to a gene: 4. Germline V gene data show CDR1 as SEHNR and CDR2 as FQNEAQ (reference sequence). This CDR3 is 15 amino acids long. This CDR3 reads CASSFGTGHSYEQYF. As DNA, the CDR3 is TGTGCCAGCAGCTTCGGGACAGGCCACTCCTACGAGCAGTACTTC.

This sequence joins TRBV28 and TRBJ1-2; D call uncertain. Germline CDR1 reads MDHEN; CDR2 reads SYDVKM. CDR3 length: 14 amino acids. The V end lost 7 bases, the J end lost 11 bases, and 23 bases lay between the germline ends. The CDR3 protein is CASTPRNSNVKYTF. DNA for the CDR3: TGTGCCAGCACCCCAAGGAACAGCAACGTTAAATACACCTTC.

This clone is a singleton in its sample. The chain has TRBV2 and TRBJ1-1; no clear D. With 2 bases removed from V and 2 bases from J, the gap between germline ends came to 9 bases. Germline V gene sequence: CDR1 SNHLY, CDR2 FYNNEI. This CDR3 contains 14 residues. The chain's CDR3 is CASSELGLNTEAFF. DNA for the CDR3: TGTGCCAGCAGTGAACTGGGCTTAAACACTGAAGCTTTCTTT.

J is TRBJ1-2 and V is TRBV12-3 or TRBV12-4, with D possibly TRBD1 on 5 matching bases. The V and J ends lost 6 bases and 4 bases respectively, with 9 bases between them. The CDR3 has 12 amino acids. This CDR3 reads CASRRDSYGYTF. DNA for the CDR3: TGTGCCAGCAGACGAGACAGCTATGGCTACACCTTC.

J is TRBJ2-3 and V is TRBV21-1; the table's D call, TRBD2, has no DNA check behind it. TRBV21-1 is a documented pseudogene. The CDR3 contains 16 residues. CDR3 sequence (DNA): TGTGCCAGCAGCAAGTGGGACTATCGAAGCACAGATACGCAGTATTTT. It encodes CASSKWDYRSTDTQYF.

This chain joins TRBV13 and TRBJ2-7; 9 positions agree with TRBD1. Germline CDR1 is PRHDT and CDR2 is FYEKMQ (reference sequence). This CDR3 has 14 residues. V lost 5 bases and J lost 0; bases outside the gene matches: 2. The CDR3, as DNA: TGTGCCAGCAGCCGGGGACAGGGCTCCTACGAGCAGTACTTC. Its protein product is CASSRGQGSYEQYF.

V and J are TRBV11-2 and TRBJ1-1; 7 nucleotides line up with TRBD1. In germline, CDR1 is SGHAT, CDR2 FQNNGV. CDR3 length: 13 amino acids. V trimming: 5 bases; J trimming: 4 bases; junction bases outside the gene matches: 4. CDR3: CASSVDRATEAFF. The CDR3 DNA is TGTGCCAGCAGCGTCGACAGGGCCACTGAAGCTTTCTTT.

Only one count was recorded for this clone. The CDR3 sequence: CASSLPGGGSTDTQYF. The DNA for the CDR3 is TGTGCCAGCAGCCTCCCCGGCGGGGGGAGCACAGATACGCAGTATTTT. The chain combines TRBV3-1 (or the pseudogene TRBV3-2) with TRBJ2-3; 8 positions match TRBD2. The junction had 6 bases not matched to a gene; V was cut back by 4 bases and J by 0 bases. The CDR3 is 16 amino acids. Germline V gene sequence: CDR1 LGHDT, CDR2 YNNKEL (reference sequence).

This clone was picked up one time. The genes are TRBV3-1 (or the pseudogene TRBV3-2) and TRBJ2-5; the D gene is possibly TRBD2 (7 bases). The CDR3 has 17 amino acids. CDR1 is LGHDT, CDR2 YNNKEL, per germline (reference sequence). Trimming removed 0 bases at V and 1 base at J, with 15 bases between. In DNA form, the CDR3 reads TGTGCCAGCAGCCAAGATTGGGGGGGGGCATTCCAAGAGACCCAGTACTTC. The encoded protein is CASSQDWGGAFQETQYF.

The chain links TRBV18 to TRBJ1-1, with 7 bases fitting TRBD1. CDR3 length: 15 residues. CDR1 and CDR2 (germline): KGHSH, LQKENI. J was trimmed by 1 base and V by 3 bases; bases with no gene match: 5. CDR3 nucleotide sequence: TGTGCCAGCTCACCGCGGGACAGAAAGAACACTGAAGCTTTCTTT. Protein product: CASSPRDRKNTEAFF.

The V call is TRBV2, the J call TRBJ2-1, with D tentatively TRBD1 (7 bases). Trimming took off 7 bases at V and 4 bases at J, with 23 bases between the two ends. Germline loops: CDR1 SNHLY, CDR2 FYNNEI. CDR3 length: 17 amino acids. The CDR3 DNA reads as TGTGCCAGCACTCAACTAGCCCCGGGACAGAAATACAATGAGCAGTTCTTC. It codes for CASTQLAPGQKYNEQFF.

This clone was counted only a few times. Here the CDR3 DNA reads TGTGCCAGCATAGGAGGTACAGATACGCAGTATTTT. Its protein product is CASIGGTDTQYF. The chain uses TRBV2 and TRBJ2-3; D may be TRBD2 (5 bases). V lost 7 bases and J 3 bases, leaving 8 bases between the germline ends. The length of the CDR3 is 12 residues. Germline loops: CDR1 SNHLY, CDR2 FYNNEI.

The rearrangement uses TRBV14 and TRBJ1-6; 10 bases match TRBD1. V lost 3 bases to trimming and J lost 6 bases; unmatched junction nucleotides: 2. Germline V gene sequence: CDR1 SGHDN, CDR2 FVKESK. CDR3 length equals 15 residues. CDR3 DNA sequence: TGTGCCAGCAGCCAGACAGGGGGCCCTAATTCACCCCTCCACTTT. It encodes CASSQTGGPNSPLHF.

V usage is TRBV20-1 and J usage is TRBJ1-2; D not certain. Trimming removed 6 bases from V and 5 bases from J, with 4 bases in between. In germline, CDR1 is DFQATT, CDR2 SNEGSKA (reference sequence). The CDR3 loop spans 9 amino acids. The CDR3 DNA sequence: TGCAGTGCGAGGTATGGCTACACCTTC. Amino acid sequence: CSARYGYTF.

The V gene is TRBV7-9, the J gene TRBJ1-4; 9 positions agree with TRBD1. The CDR3 is 15 amino acids. The J segment lost 6 bases and the V segment lost 5 bases, leaving 7 bases of the junction unmatched. Germline CDR1 SEHNR, CDR2 FQNEAQ (reference sequence). CDR3 sequence: CASSPDRGGDEKLFF. The DNA of the CDR3 is TGTGCCAGCAGCCCAGACAGGGGGGGCGATGAAAAACTGTTTTTT.

The chain employs TRBV7-2 and TRBJ2-1; 10 nucleotides line up with TRBD1. The CDR3 has 16 amino acids. Germline CDR1 is SGHTA and CDR2 is FQGNSA. V dropped 8 bases and J dropped 7; count of bases not matched to a gene: 14. The CDR3 DNA follows: TGTGCCAGCCGCCGTAATAGGGACAGGGGACCAAATGAGCAGTTCTTC. It is translated as CASRRNRDRGPNEQFF.

For this clone: Other DNA sequences in this specimen translate into the identical CDR3. This chain connects TRBV7-2 to TRBJ2-3; D is ambiguous. The V end was cut by 1 base, the J end by 3 bases, with 5 bases between. Germline lookup yields CDR1 SGHTA and CDR2 FQGNSA. The CDR3 has 13 residues. DNA for the CDR3: TGTGCCAGCAGCTTAGTCGGGACAGATACGCAGTATTTT. It is translated as CASSLVGTDTQYF.

This chain joins TRBV6-2 or TRBV6-3 and TRBJ1-2; 8 bases match TRBD1. The length of the CDR3 is 15 residues. Germline V gene data show CDR1 as MNHEY and CDR2 as SVGEGT. With V trimmed by 6 bases and J by 4 bases, 10 bases remained unmatched. As DNA, the CDR3 is TGTGCCAGCAGCCCCATGGACAGGGATGTCTATGGCTACACCTTC. Protein sequence: CASSPMDRDVYGYTF.

The chain employs TRBV5-1 and TRBJ2-5, with D perhaps TRBD1 (5 bases). Trimming took off 0 bases at V and 3 bases at J, with 9 bases between the two ends. Germline-derived CDR1 and CDR2 are SGHRS and YFSETQ. The length of the CDR3 is 14 residues. Here the CDR3 DNA reads TGCGCCAGCAGCTTGGCTGCAGGGAAAGAGACCCAGTACTTC. Its translation: CASSLAAGKETQYF. The full variable domain, rest sourced from reference TRBV5-1 and TRBJ2-5, is KAGVTQTPRYLIKTRGQQVTLSCSPISGHRSVSWYQQTPGQGLQFLFEYFSETQRNKGNFPGRFSGRQFSNSRSEMNVSTLELGDSALYLCASSLAAGKETQYFGPGTRLLVL.

The chain employs TRBV27 and TRBJ2-3; 10 bases are shared with TRBD2. Trimming removed 3 bases from V and 6 bases from J; junction bases left unmatched: 9. CDR1 is MNHEY and CDR2 is SMNVEV in the germline V gene (reference sequence). CDR3 length: 16 residues. The CDR3 DNA sequence: TGTGCCAGCAGTTTTCTAGCGGGGGTGACGGGGGATACGCAGTATTTT. Translating it yields CASSFLAGVTGDTQYF.

The chain is built from TRBV4-3 and TRBJ2-3, with 10 bases aligning to TRBD2. The CDR3 consists of 16 residues. J lost 10 bases, V lost 1 base, and 11 bases had no gene match. CDR1 and CDR2 (germline): LGHNA, YSLEER. The CDR3 protein is CASSQGIPSGSLAQYF. CDR3 coding DNA: TGCGCCAGCAGCCAAGGGATTCCTAGCGGGAGTTTGGCGCAGTATTTT.